The 14 T cell receptor beta chains below were found in one sample sequenced in a study of breast tumors, draining lymph nodes, adjacent tissues. Breast cancer patients provided tissue from their axillary draining lymph nodes. TCRdb redid the calling of the multiplex PCR reads with MiXCR, one entry per CDR3 protein. The sample consists of under 250,000 distinct CDR3 sequences, less than 40% of them appearing once. The sample consisted of axillary lymph node tissue. All receptors derive from a female donor with breast cancer. Some clones in this sample may be carry-over from other donors' samples.

This clonotype was found many times. The V and J genes are TRBV30 and TRBJ1-2, with TRBD1 matching over 8 bases. Germline V lookup: CDR1 GTSNPN, CDR2 SVGIG (reference sequence). Unmatched junction bases numbered 4, after V lost 2 bases and J lost 8 bases. There are 12 residues in the CDR3. The CDR3 sequence: CAWSPGGGGYTF. The CDR3 DNA sequence: TGTGCCTGGAGTCCAGGGGGCGGGGGCTACACCTTC.

This clonotype was recorded at least ten times. This chain's CDR3 is CAWSGRDGYEQYF. The CDR3 nucleotides read TGTGCCTGGAGTGGCCGGGACGGATACGAGCAGTACTTC. This rearrangement joins TRBV30 to TRBJ2-7, with D possibly being TRBD1 or TRBD2 (5 bases each). This CDR3 is built from 13 residues. V lost 1 base and J 4 bases, leaving 11 bases between the germline ends. Germline V gene lookup returns CDR1 GTSNPN and CDR2 SVGIG (reference sequence).

This clonotype was counted many times. The genes are TRBV6-5 and TRBJ2-7; D is perhaps TRBD1 (5 bases). Trimming shortened V by 5 bases and J by 1 base, and 12 bases separated the two germline ends. Germline V gene sequence: CDR1 MNHEY, CDR2 SVGAGI. The CDR3 has 14 residues. The CDR3 DNA sequence: TGTGCCAGCAGTCCGCAGGGAAGATCCTACGAGCAGTACTTC. As protein: CASSPQGRSYEQYF.

This chain joins TRBV28 and TRBJ1-4; a weak D match, TRBD1 (5 bases). The CDR3 extends over 15 amino acids. Germline V gene lookup returns CDR1 MDHEN and CDR2 SYDVKM. Trimming took off 6 bases at V and 10 bases at J, with 21 bases between the two ends. DNA of the CDR3: TGTGCCAGCAGGTTCCTCAGGGAGGAGGCCGGAAAACTGTTTTTT. This codes for CASRFLREEAGKLFF.

This clonotype has just a few counts. The chain carries TRBV5-4 and TRBJ2-1; D call uncertain. The length of the CDR3 is 14 residues. Germline lookup yields CDR1 SGHNT and CDR2 YYREEE (reference sequence). Deletions cut 4 bases from V and 7 bases from J, with 15 bases between. The CDR3 is CASSPTPRRNEQFF. The DNA for the CDR3 is TGTGCCAGCAGCCCAACCCCCCGAAGGAATGAGCAGTTCTTC.

This clonotype was seen only a few times. The J gene is TRBJ2-4, the V gene TRBV20-1, with 7 nucleotides matching TRBD2. The V gene's germline CDR1 is DFQATT and CDR2 SNEGSKA (reference sequence). Losses at the gene ends were 6 bases for V and 2 bases for J; bases not matched to a gene: 13. The CDR3 has 16 residues. CDR3 in amino acids: CSAPLGGSSTKNIQYF. In nucleotides, the CDR3 is TGCAGTGCGCCTTTAGGCGGGAGTAGTACCAAAAACATTCAGTACTTC.

In regard to this clonotype: Because it lacks the conserved phenylalanine or tryptophan at the end, this CDR3 is likely a read error. The chain uses TRBV19 and TRBJ1-1; no clear D. Germline CDR1 LNHDA, CDR2 SQIVND (reference sequence). The CDR3 totals 13 residues. The germline V and J ends were trimmed by 6 bases and 0 bases, with 8 bases remaining between them. The CDR3 DNA reads as TGTGCCAGTAGGATATTGCTGAACACTGAAGCTTTCTCT. This translates into CASRILLNTEAFS.

This clonotype showed up just once. The genes are TRBV29-1 and TRBJ2-7, with D possibly being TRBD2 (7 bases). CDR3 length: 13 residues. In germline, CDR1 is SQVTM, CDR2 ANQGSEA. Trimming pared 6 bases from V and 5 bases from J, leaving 17 bases between. The CDR3 region has the DNA TGCAGCGTGGGGGGGCCGATTTCAGACGAGCAGTACTTC. This translates into CSVGGPISDEQYF.

About this clonotype: The junction and the germline gene differ at one end; a read error may be behind it. The chain employs TRBV30 and TRBJ1-5, with 7 bases matching TRBD1. The CDR3 runs to 14 residues. CDR1 is GTSNPN and CDR2 is SVGIG in the germline V gene (reference sequence). The DNA for the CDR3 is TGCGCCTGGAGAGGGAGGGGGCGCAATCAGCCCCAGCATTTT. The encoded protein is CAWRGRGRNQPQHF.

This rearrangement joins TRBV7-2 to TRBJ2-3, with 9 bases lining up with TRBD2. The V and J ends lost 11 bases and 4 bases, in that order; junction bases with no gene match: 7. Germline V gene data show CDR1 as SGHTA and CDR2 as FQGNSA. The CDR3 consists of 13 residues. The CDR3 DNA reads as TGTGCCGATAGCGGGAGTGGCGCAGATACGCAGTATTTT. This sequence encodes CADSGSGADTQYF.

The V gene is TRBV6-5, the J gene TRBJ2-1; the D gene is possibly TRBD2 (5 bases). The CDR3 is made up of 14 amino acids. CDR1 and CDR2 from the germline V gene are MNHEY and SVGAGI. V was trimmed by 9 bases and J by 2 bases, leaving 14 bases between them. For the CDR3, the DNA is TGTGCCAGTTCTCAGCGGCCCCCCTACAATGAGCAGTTCTTC. Protein sequence: CASSQRPPYNEQFF.

The table lists this clonotype with many counts. The gene calls are TRBV20-1 and TRBJ2-3; either TRBD1 or TRBD2 may supply D (7 bases each). Germline V gives CDR1 DFQATT, CDR2 SNEGSKA (reference sequence). With 1 base removed from V and 7 bases from J, the gap between germline ends came to 18 bases. The CDR3 length is 15 residues. CDR3 amino acids: CSARGLRRGGYTQYF. The CDR3 coding sequence is TGCAGTGCTAGAGGCCTCCGCAGGGGGGGATATACGCAGTATTTT.

About this clonotype itself: This may be a read error: a much more frequent sequence differs by one nucleotide. The rearrangement joins TRBV7-2 to TRBJ1-2; perhaps TRBD1 as D (6 bases). This CDR3 is 16 amino acids long. Germline CDR1 and CDR2: SGHTA and FQGNSA. CDR3 sequence: CASSSMVGGTAYGHTF. DNA of the CDR3: TGTGCCAGCAGCTCTATGGTGGGGGGCACAGCCTATGGCCACACCTTC.

This clonotype was counted ten times or more. J is TRBJ1-6 and V is TRBV11-2; D uncertain. Germline lookup yields CDR1 SGHAT and CDR2 FQNNGV. Between the trimmed V and J ends, which lost 2 bases and 9 bases, there was a span of 8 bases. The CDR3 runs to 13 residues. As DNA, the CDR3 is TGTGCCAGCAGCTTAACAAGCGCTTCACCCCTCCACTTT. This codes for CASSLTSASPLHF. Variable domain in full (rest from reference TRBV11-2 and TRBJ1-6): EAGVAQSPRYKIIEKRQSVAFWCNPISGHATLYWYQQILGQGPKLLIQFQNNGVVDDSQLPKDRFSAERLKGVDSTLKIQPAKLEDSAVYLCASSLTSASPLHFGNGTRLTVT.